The TCR beta chain under discussion was sequenced for a study of graft-versus-host responses after intestinal transplantation. Study information: Anti-thymocyte globulin induction preceded three to four years of tacrolimus and steroid maintenance in all recipients. Study-wide findings and caveats: The authors found GvH clones in recipient marrow, some appearing first in ileum or blood.

Libraries were prepared by immunoSEQ multiplex PCR; TCRdb keeps only in-frame clonotypes and omits some of them. Seen here are about 120,000 clones, 85% to 95% observed once, and the top ten hold more than 0.1%. CDR3 size: 15 residues. V was pared by 4 bases and J by 2 bases, with 14 bases between. Germline values: CDR1 MNHEY, CDR2 SVGAGI. With respect to this clone: Its antigen remains unidentified.

The chain has TRBV6-5 and TRBJ1-2; D is perhaps TRBD1 (5 bases). The specimen comprised unstimulated CD4+ T cells sorted from spleen or lymph node cells, sampled before intestinal transplant. The clonotype comes from a human donor who received an intestinal transplant. The CDR3 reads CASSFEAGHNYGYTF. Here the CDR3 DNA reads TGTGCCAGCAGTTTCGAAGCGGGGCACAACTATGGCTACACCTTC.